The subject of this entry is one T cell receptor beta chain. This sample was included in a study of T-cell memory formation after mild COVID-19. The junction had 8 bases not matched to a gene; V was cut back by 5 bases and J by 5 bases. Germline CDR1 SGHTA, CDR2 FQGNSA. The CDR3 has 14 residues. TCRdb reprocessed the 5' RACE reads via MiXCR and lists one record per CDR3 protein. The sample has more than 150,000 distinct CDR3 sequences, about 18% seen once; the top ten hold roughly 3.8%. The rearrangement uses TRBV7-2 and TRBJ2-5, with TRBD1 identical over 7 bases. This receptor was obtained from a young man who had mild COVID-19 (a few samples of this study predate the infection). Cell type and time point are not known. The specimen sequenced was PBMCs or a T cell subset sorted from them (not recorded which). In nucleotides, the CDR3 is TGTGCCAGCAGCCCCGGGACAGTCCGGGAGACCCAGTACTTC. Translating gives CASSPGTVRETQYF.